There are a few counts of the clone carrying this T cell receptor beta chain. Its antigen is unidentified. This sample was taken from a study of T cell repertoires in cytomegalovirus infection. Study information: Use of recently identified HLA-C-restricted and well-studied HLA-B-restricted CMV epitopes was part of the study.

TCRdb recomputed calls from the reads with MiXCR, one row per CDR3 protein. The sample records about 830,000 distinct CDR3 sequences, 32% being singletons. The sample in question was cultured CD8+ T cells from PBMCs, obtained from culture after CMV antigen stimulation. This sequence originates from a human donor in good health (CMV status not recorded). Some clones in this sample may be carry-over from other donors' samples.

The CDR3 sequence: CASSIPGTGRDTEAFF. The CDR3 nucleotides are TGTGCCAGCAGCATACCCGGGACAGGGAGGGACACTGAAGCTTTCTTT. This rearrangement joins TRBV7-9 to TRBJ1-1, with TRBD1 matching 9 bases. With V trimmed by 5 bases and J by 3 bases, 10 bases remained unmatched. The germline CDR1 and CDR2 sequences are SEHNR and FQNEAQ (reference sequence). CDR3 length: 16 residues. Full variable domain (rest looked up from reference TRBV7-9 and TRBJ1-1): DTGVSQNPRHKITKRGQNVTFRCDPISEHNRLYWYRQTLGQGPEFLTYFQNEAQLEKSRLLSDRFSAERPKGSFSTLEIQRTEQGDSAMYLCASSIPGTGRDTEAFFGQGTRLTVV.